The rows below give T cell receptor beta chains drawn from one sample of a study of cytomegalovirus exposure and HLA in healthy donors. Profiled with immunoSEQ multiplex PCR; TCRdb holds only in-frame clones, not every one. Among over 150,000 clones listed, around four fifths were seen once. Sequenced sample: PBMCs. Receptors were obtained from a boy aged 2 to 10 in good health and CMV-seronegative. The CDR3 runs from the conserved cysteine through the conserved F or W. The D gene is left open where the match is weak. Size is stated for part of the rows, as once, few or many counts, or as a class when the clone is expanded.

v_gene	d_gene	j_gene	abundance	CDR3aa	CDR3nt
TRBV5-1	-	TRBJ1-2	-	CASSLRRGRDYGYTF	TGCGCCAGCAGCTTGAGAAGGGGTAGGGACTATGGCTACACCTTC
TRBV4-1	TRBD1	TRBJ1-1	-	CASSQAPGQGAQGTEAFF	TGCGCCAGCAGCCAAGCACCGGGACAGGGGGCGCAGGGCACTGAAGCTTTCTTT
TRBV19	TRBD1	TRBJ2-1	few	CATSRRTGDEQFF	TGTGCCACCTCAAGGAGGACAGGGGACGAGCAGTTCTTC
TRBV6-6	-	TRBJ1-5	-	CASSIRVFSNQPQHF	TGTGCCAGCAGTATCAGGGTATTTAGCAATCAGCCCCAGCATTTT
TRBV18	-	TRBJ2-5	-	CASSRGARETQYF	TGTGCCAGCTCGCGGGGCGCGCGGGAGACCCAGTACTTC
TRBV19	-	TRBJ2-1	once	CASSISVRNEQFF	TGTGCCAGTAGTATCTCAGTGAGGAATGAGCAGTTCTTC
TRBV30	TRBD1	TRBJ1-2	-	CAWSGDSGYGYTF	TGTGCCTGGAGTGGGGACAGTGGGTATGGCTACACCTTC
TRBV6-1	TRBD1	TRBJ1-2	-	CASSEETGLNYGYTF	TGTGCCAGCAGTGAAGAGACAGGGCTAAACTATGGCTACACCTTC
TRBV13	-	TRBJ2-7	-	CASSLRSYEQYF	TGTGCCAGCAGCCTCCGGTCCTACGAGCAGTACTTC
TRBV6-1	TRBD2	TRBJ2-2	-	CASVRTSGHTGELFF	TGTGCCAGCGTTCGGACTAGCGGGCACACCGGGGAGCTGTTTTTT
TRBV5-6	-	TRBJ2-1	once	CASSLGRGNEQFF	TGTGCCAGCAGCCTCGGTCGGGGAAATGAGCAGTTCTTC
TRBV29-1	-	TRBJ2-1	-	CSVDSGTPEQFF	TGCAGCGTTGATTCCGGGACTCCAGAGCAGTTCTTC
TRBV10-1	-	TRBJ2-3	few	CASSEGLANTDTQYF	TGCGCCAGCAGTGAGGGCCTAGCCAACACAGATACGCAGTATTTT
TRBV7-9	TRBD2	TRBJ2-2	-	CASSLARLASGELFF	TGTGCCAGCAGCTTAGCGCGACTAGCGAGCGGGGAGCTGTTTTTT
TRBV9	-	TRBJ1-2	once	CASTRGGINGYTF	TGTGCCAGCACACGGGGGGGGATAAATGGCTACACCTTC
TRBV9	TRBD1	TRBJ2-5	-	CASSAGDRTEETQYF	TGTGCCAGCAGCGCGGGGGACAGGACCGAAGAGACCCAGTACTTC
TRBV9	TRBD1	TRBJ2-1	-	CASSDDPGQFYNEQFF	TGTGCCAGCAGCGATGACCCGGGACAGTTCTACAATGAGCAGTTCTTC
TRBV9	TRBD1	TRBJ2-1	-	CASSPLGQGGKNEQFF	TGTGCCAGCAGCCCTCTAGGACAGGGGGGTAAAAATGAGCAGTTCTTC
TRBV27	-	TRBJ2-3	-	CASKSLTDTQYF	TGTGCCAGCAAGAGTTTGACAGATACGCAGTATTTT
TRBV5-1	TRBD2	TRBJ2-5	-	CASTLRGGPETQYF	TGCGCCAGCACCCTCCGGGGGGGGCCTGAGACCCAGTACTTC
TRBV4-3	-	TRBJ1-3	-	CASSQVEGSGNTIYF	TGCGCCAGCAGCCAAGTAGAGGGATCCGGAAACACCATATATTTT
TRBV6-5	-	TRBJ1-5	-	CASSYSQVAPQHF	TGTGCCAGCAGTTACTCACAGGTGGCACCCCAGCATTTT
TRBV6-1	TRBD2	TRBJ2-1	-	CASRQRGGVYNEQFF	TGTGCCAGCAGGCAGCGGGGGGGCGTCTACAATGAGCAGTTCTTC
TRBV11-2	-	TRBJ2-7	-	CASSPRHVEAREQYF	TGTGCCAGCAGCCCCCGCCATGTGGAGGCCCGCGAGCAGTACTTC
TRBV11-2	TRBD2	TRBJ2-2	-	CASSLAPSGGYTGELFF	TGTGCCAGCAGCTTAGCCCCTAGCGGGGGGTACACCGGGGAGCTGTTTTTT
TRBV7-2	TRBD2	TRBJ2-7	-	CASTLAGGVYEQYF	TGTGCCAGCACCCTAGCGGGAGGAGTCTACGAGCAGTACTTC
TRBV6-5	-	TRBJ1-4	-	CASSYSRASLLFF	TGTGCCAGCAGTTACTCGAGGGCAAGTTTACTGTTTTTT
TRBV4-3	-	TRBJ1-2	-	CASSQGLPGGGYTF	TGCGCCAGCAGCCAAGGACTTCCGGGAGGTGGCTACACCTTC
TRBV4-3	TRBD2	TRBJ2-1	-	CASSQARWGLDNNEQFF	TGCGCCAGCAGCCAAGCTAGGTGGGGACTAGACAACAATGAGCAGTTCTTC
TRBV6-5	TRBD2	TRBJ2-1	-	CASSLTRGLVNEQFF	TGTGCCAGCAGCCTGACGAGGGGACTAGTCAATGAGCAGTTCTTC
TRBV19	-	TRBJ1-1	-	CASSIEAGYTEAFF	TGTGCCAGTAGTATCGAAGCAGGGTACACTGAAGCTTTCTTT
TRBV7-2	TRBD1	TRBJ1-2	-	CASSFPQPRDSSYGYTF	TGTGCCAGCAGCTTCCCCCAGCCCCGGGACAGCAGCTATGGCTACACCTTC
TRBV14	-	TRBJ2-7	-	CASSQVGAYEQYF	TGTGCCAGCAGCCAAGTAGGAGCCTACGAGCAGTACTTC
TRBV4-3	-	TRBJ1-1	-	CASSQERNTEAFF	TGCGCCAGCAGCCAAGAGCGGAACACTGAAGCTTTCTTT
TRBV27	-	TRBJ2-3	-	CASSLGVGIDTQYF	TGTGCCAGCAGTTTAGGAGTAGGTATAGATACGCAGTATTTT
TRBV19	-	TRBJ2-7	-	CASRSSALVREQYF	TGTGCCAGTAGATCCTCCGCACTAGTTCGAGAGCAGTACTTC
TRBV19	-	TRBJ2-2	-	CASSIIQNTGELFF	TGTGCCAGTAGTATAATACAGAACACCGGGGAGCTGTTTTTT
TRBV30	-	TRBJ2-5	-	CAWSGRFQETQYF	TGTGCCTGGAGTGGCAGGTTCCAAGAGACCCAGTACTTC
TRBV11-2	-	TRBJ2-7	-	CASSLIVYEQYF	TGTGCCAGCAGCTTAATAGTATACGAGCAGTACTTC
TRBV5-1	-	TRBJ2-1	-	CASRKREGSYNEQFF	TGCGCCAGCAGAAAGAGGGAAGGCTCCTACAATGAGCAGTTCTTC
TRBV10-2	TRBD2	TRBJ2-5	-	CASSERGLARSGPPRRQETQYF	TGCGCCAGCAGTGAGAGGGGACTAGCACGGTCGGGCCCTCCAAGGCGTCAGGAGACCCAGTACTTC
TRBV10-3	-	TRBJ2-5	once	CAISAQVQETQYF	TGTGCCATCAGTGCACAGGTCCAGGAGACCCAGTACTTC
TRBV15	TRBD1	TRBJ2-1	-	CATSYGQGQGEQFF	TGTGCCACCAGCTACGGACAGGGGCAGGGTGAGCAGTTCTTC
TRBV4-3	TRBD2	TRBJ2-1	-	CASSQVSGGNNEQFF	TGCGCCAGCAGCCAAGTTAGCGGGGGGAATAATGAGCAGTTCTTC